The clone carrying this T cell receptor beta chain came up a few times. What it binds is not known. Exclusion criteria comprised uncontrolled infection, other autoimmune disease, pregnancy or lactation. The data belong to a study of T cells in Graves' hyperthyroidism and ophthalmopathy. General study points: Clonotypes that were expanded in thyroid above 0.001 mostly appeared in blood too.

Per germline, CDR1 SNHLY and CDR2 FYNNEI. The V and J ends lost 2 bases and 0 bases respectively, with 7 bases between them. The CDR3 has 14 residues. Amplification yielded TCR beta CDR3 regions, with RNA transcripts as the source. TCR CDR3 underwent first-round RT-PCR with the HTBI primer set. TCRdb reprocessed the multiplex PCR reads via MiXCR and lists one record per CDR3 protein. The table shows just over 550,000 distinct CDR3 sequences, with roughly 46% occurring only once. The sequence derives from a young woman with Graves' hyperthyroidism. The sequenced material came from peripheral blood or thyroid tissue (not recorded which). The chain has TRBV2 and TRBJ1-2; D remains unclear. In DNA, the CDR3 is TGTGCCAGCAGTGAACCAGGAGCTAACTATGGCTACACCTTC. Translated, it gives CASSEPGANYGYTF.